The clone carrying this TCR beta chain was counted ten times or more. The antigen remains unidentified. Trimming stripped 2 bases from V and 8 bases from J, with 9 bases between. Per germline, CDR1 SNHLY and CDR2 FYNNEI. The CDR3 is made up of 12 amino acids. Every donor was a healthy Caucasian. This specimen belongs to a study of identical twins. Study-wide findings and caveats: Alpha sequences out of frame and shared by twins had excess low generation probability.

A universal primer site was added by template switching, and unique molecular identifiers were carried by the cDNA. TCRdb ran MiXCR on the 5' RACE reads and lists one entry per CDR3 protein. The sample carries fewer than 250,000 distinct CDR3 sequences, approximately 9% recorded once. The V and J genes are TRBV2 and TRBJ1-2; D ambiguous. This clonotype was obtained from a woman younger than 35 in good health. Sequenced sample: memory (CD45RO+) T cells sorted from blood. The CDR3 spells CASSEIQRGYTF. CDR3 nucleotide sequence: TGTGCCAGCAGTGAAATCCAGAGGGGCTACACCTTC.